The source of this T cell receptor (beta chain) is a study of cytomegalovirus exposure and HLA in healthy donors. This clone was detected only once. TCRdb keeps only in-frame clones here, not all; method: immunoSEQ multiplex PCR. The sample consists of about 57,000 clones, around 92% of them appearing once. Germline lookup yields CDR1 ENHRY and CDR2 SYGVKD. The V end lost 6 bases, the J end lost 2 bases, and 10 bases lay between the germline ends. CDR3 length equals 13 residues. The chain carries TRBV10-3 and TRBJ1-2; perhaps TRBD1 as D (5 bases). The clonotype was recovered from a woman aged 18-35 years in good health and CMV-seronegative. The specimen was PBMCs. CDR3 in DNA: TGTGCCATCAGACGACAGACCAACTATGGCTACACCTTC. It codes for CAIRRQTNYGYTF.